One sample yielded the 8 T cell receptor beta chains listed below, sequenced in a study of lymphopenia after photon versus proton radiotherapy. Libraries were prepared by immunoSEQ multiplex PCR; TCRdb keeps only in-frame clonotypes and omits some of them. The repertoire holds 65,000 to 90,000 clones, 85% to 95% seen once, with over 2% in the top ten. The input for sequencing was peripheral blood, taken from a patient treated with photon-based radiotherapy. The receptors originated from a woman in her thirties or forties with cholangiocarcinoma.

The gene calls are TRBV10-3 and TRBJ2-5; weak D call: TRBD2 (5 bases). The V gene's germline CDR1 is ENHRY and CDR2 SYGVKD. CDR3 length: 12 residues. Trimming stripped 7 bases from V and 5 bases from J, with 11 bases between. CDR3 residues: CAITGNGETQYF. The CDR3 DNA is TGTGCCATCACGGGGAATGGTGAGACCCAGTACTTC.

V gene TRBV30 combines with J gene TRBJ2-3; 9 nucleotides agree with TRBD1. Unmatched junction bases numbered 7, after V lost 0 bases and J lost 6 bases. CDR1 is GTSNPN, CDR2 SVGIG, per germline (reference sequence). The CDR3 runs 15 residues. The CDR3 sequence: CAWSVGGQGGDTQYF. CDR3 nucleotides: TGTGCCTGGAGTGTAGGGGGACAGGGCGGGGATACGCAGTATTTT.

The chain carries TRBV6-5 and TRBJ1-1; D uncertain. The CDR3 length is 14 residues. Germline V gives CDR1 MNHEY, CDR2 SVGAGI. V gave up 0 bases and J gave up 1 base, with 6 bases separating them. The CDR3 is CASSYSLRNTEAFF. CDR3 nucleotides: TGTGCCAGCAGTTACTCCCTTAGGAACACTGAAGCTTTCTTT.

The J gene is TRBJ2-7, the V gene TRBV5-1, with D tentatively TRBD1 or TRBD2 (5 bases each). Trimming stripped 0 bases from V and 6 bases from J, with 16 bases between. This CDR3 has 15 residues. Germline V gives CDR1 SGHRS, CDR2 YFSETQ. CDR3 in DNA: TGCGCCAGCAGCTTGGCCCCCGGGGCCCAGAGCGAGCAGTACTTC. Amino acids: CASSLAPGAQSEQYF.

The chain uses TRBV11-2 and TRBJ2-7; 8 bases are a match to TRBD2. The CDR3 length is 15 residues. Trimming at V came to 5 bases and at J to 3 bases, leaving 9 bases not matched to a gene. The germline V gene encodes CDR1 SGHAT and CDR2 FQNNGV. CDR3: CASSRGGIASYEQYF. In DNA form, the CDR3 reads TGTGCCAGCAGCCGCGGGGGGATAGCTAGCTACGAGCAGTACTTC.

Only one count was recorded for this clone. The gene calls are TRBV30 and TRBJ2-1; D not resolved. This CDR3 region has 10 residues. Trimming took 1 base from V and 7 from J, leaving 2 bases between them. Germline values: CDR1 GTSNPN, CDR2 SVGIG (reference sequence). As DNA, the CDR3 is TGTGCCTGGAGTGGTAATGAGCAGTTCTTC. Its protein is CAWSGNEQFF.

The V call is TRBV16, the J call TRBJ1-2, with TRBD1 as a possible D gene (5 bases). CDR1 and CDR2 from the germline V gene are KGHSY and FQNENV. The CDR3 sequence is 16 residues long. Deletions cut 2 bases from V and 4 bases from J, with 17 bases between. CDR3 protein: CASSQTLGVTAYGYTF. CDR3 nucleotide sequence: TGTGCCAGCAGCCAAACCTTAGGGGTGACGGCCTATGGCTACACCTTC.

This chain joins TRBV19 and TRBJ1-2, with D tentatively TRBD1 (6 bases). V shed 4 bases and J shed 2 bases, with 11 bases lying between them. CDR1 is LNHDA and CDR2 is SQIVND in the germline V gene (reference sequence). CDR3 length equals 14 residues. The CDR3, as DNA: TGTGCCAGTAGTAAGGGGGACCTCAACTATGGCTACACCTTC. It is translated as CASSKGDLNYGYTF.